The 5 T cell receptor beta chains reported below all come from one sample, sequenced in a study of blood T cell repertoires in COVID-19. Measured with immunoSEQ multiplex PCR; TCRdb has only the in-frame clones, and not every one. Of approximately 260,000 clones listed, around 82% are singletons. The sample was peripheral blood. These receptor sequences come from a woman older than 75 with active or convalescent COVID-19.

The chain carries TRBV5-1 and TRBJ1-6, with 8 bases aligning to TRBD1. Germline loops: CDR1 SGHRS, CDR2 YFSETQ. The CDR3 is 14 residues long. With V trimmed by 7 bases and J by 2 bases, 2 bases remained unmatched. The DNA for the CDR3 is TGCGCCAGCGGGACAGGAGCCTATAATTCACCCCTCCACTTT. It codes for CASGTGAYNSPLHF.

This chain joins TRBV27 and TRBJ1-2; 11 positions match TRBD1. The CDR3 is 15 residues long. V shed 4 bases, J shed 8 bases, and the junction held 9 bases outside the gene matches. The V gene's germline CDR1 is MNHEY and CDR2 SMNVEV (reference sequence). The CDR3 reads CASSSSGQGARGYTF. CDR3 sequence (DNA): TGTGCCAGCAGTTCCTCAGGACAGGGGGCGCGCGGCTACACCTTC.

The chain couples TRBV24-1 to TRBJ2-7; 7 bases map to TRBD1. The V gene end was trimmed by 9 bases and the J gene end by 5 bases; junction bases not matched to a gene: 9. Germline assignment: CDR1 KGHDR and CDR2 SFDVKD. The CDR3 contains 13 residues. DNA for the CDR3: TGTGCCACCTCAGGGGGTAGTCGGGACGAGCAGTACTTC. Translated, it gives CATSGGSRDEQYF.

V and J are TRBV2 and TRBJ1-2; maybe TRBD1 (6 bases). The CDR3 loop spans 14 amino acids. The germline CDR1 and CDR2 sequences are SNHLY and FYNNEI. The ends were cut back, 3 bases at V and 4 bases at J, with 12 bases in the middle. The CDR3 sequence: CASSEDSSSYGYTF. DNA for the CDR3: TGTGCCAGCAGTGAGGACAGCTCTAGCTATGGCTACACCTTC.

The chain combines TRBV19 with TRBJ2-2, with 8 positions matching TRBD1. The CDR3 consists of 16 residues. In germline, CDR1 is LNHDA, CDR2 SQIVND (reference sequence). V gave up 4 bases and J gave up 4 bases; unmatched junction bases: 8. CDR3 residues: CASSRAGGLGTGELFF. The CDR3 nucleotides read TGTGCCAGTAGTAGGGCAGGGGGCTTAGGCACCGGGGAGCTGTTTTTT.